This TCR beta chain was documented in a study of response to subunit inactivated influenza vaccine. The V end lost 3 bases, the J end lost 5 bases, and 12 bases lay between the germline ends. The germline CDR1 and CDR2 sequences are LNHDA and SQIVND (reference sequence). CDR3 length: 14 amino acids. This clonotype came up once. Its antigen remains unidentified. General observations from the study: Authors suggested each seasonal influenza vaccination recruits few new T cells.

Using its own MiXCR run on the RT-PCR reads, TCRdb lists one record per CDR3 protein. The table records hundreds of thousands of distinct CDR3 sequences, 14% of them present only once. This specimen consisted of PBMCs from blood, obtained less than 15 days before vaccination. The clonotype comes from a man aged 50 to 60 who received an inactivated influenza vaccine. The V and J genes are TRBV19 and TRBJ2-3; unclear D gene. The CDR3 reads CASSMKSKGDTQYF. CDR3 nucleotides: TGTGCCAGTAGTATGAAAAGCAAGGGAGATACGCAGTATTTT.